This entry lists 3 T cell receptor beta chains sequenced from one sample in a study of T cell repertoires in cytomegalovirus infection (dated by TCRdb to between 2017 and 2020). TCRdb shows the sequencer as Illumina HiSeq 1500. The public reads were reprocessed in TCRdb via fastp at Q25 and MiXCR, keeping in-frame beta chains. Rows are unified per CDR3 protein, each entry keeping the most common DNA and genes. The sample profile shows about 830,000 distinct CDR3 sequences; less than 35% of them were found once. Roughly 12% of the sample lies in the top ten. This specimen's treatment or condition label, interpreted: in vitro stimulation with specific CMV peptide epitopes to enrich CMV-specific T cells. Their antigens are not known. Sequenced material: cultured CD8+ T cells from PBMCs, taken from culture after CMV antigen stimulation. These receptors came from a human donor in good health (CMV status not recorded). Some clones in this sample may be carry-over from other donors' samples.

This clonotype was recorded many times. V and J are TRBV28 and TRBJ2-2; TRBD1 matches 7 bases. V gave up 2 bases and J gave up 4 bases; unmatched junction bases: 4. The CDR3 has 15 amino acids. The germline CDR1 and CDR2 sequences are MDHEN and SYDVKM. CDR3 sequence reads: CASSLPPGGTGELFF. The CDR3, as DNA: TGTGCCAGCAGTTTACCGCCAGGGGGCACCGGGGAGCTGTTTTTT.

The chain uses TRBV20-1 and TRBJ2-1; 11 bases match TRBD2. V was clipped by 4 bases and J by 0 bases; unmatched bases: 5. The CDR3 spans 16 residues. Germline values: CDR1 DFQATT, CDR2 SNEGSKA (reference sequence). DNA of the CDR3: TGCAGTGCTATAGATAGCGGGGGGGACTCCTACAATGAGCAGTTCTTC. Translation gives CSAIDSGGDSYNEQFF.

This clonotype was seen at least ten times. The chain employs TRBV7-8 and TRBJ1-2; D is uncertain. CDR1 and CDR2 (germline): SGHVS, FQNEAQ. The CDR3 contains 19 residues. The germline V and J ends were trimmed by 0 bases and 4 bases, with 24 bases remaining between them. CDR3 DNA: TGTGCCAGCAGCTTAGCCGGATTTTCAGACGGAGGCTATCGCTATGGCTACACCTTC. Amino acid sequence: CASSLAGFSDGGYRYGYTF.